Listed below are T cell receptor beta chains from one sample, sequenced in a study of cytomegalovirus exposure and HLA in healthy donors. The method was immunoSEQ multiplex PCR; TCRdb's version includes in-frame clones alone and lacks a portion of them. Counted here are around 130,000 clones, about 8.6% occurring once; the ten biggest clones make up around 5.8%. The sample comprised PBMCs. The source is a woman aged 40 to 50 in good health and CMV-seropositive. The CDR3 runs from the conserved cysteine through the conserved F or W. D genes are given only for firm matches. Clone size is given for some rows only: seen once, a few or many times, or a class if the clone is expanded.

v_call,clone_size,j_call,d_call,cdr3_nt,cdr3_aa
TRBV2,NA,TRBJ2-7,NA,TGTGCCAGCAGTCGGACAAACTACGAGCAGTACTTC,CASSRTNYEQYF
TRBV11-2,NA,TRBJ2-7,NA,TGTGCCAGCAGCTTCCCAGACTACGAGCAGTACTTC,CASSFPDYEQYF
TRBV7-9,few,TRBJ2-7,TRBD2,TGTGCCAGCAGCTTAAGCGGGGGCGGCAGAGCCTACGAGCAGTACTTC,CASSLSGGGRAYEQYF
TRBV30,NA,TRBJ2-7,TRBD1,TGTGCCTGGAGTGGAGGTCGAGGACAGGGGGTTTACGAGCAGTACTTC,CAWSGGRGQGVYEQYF
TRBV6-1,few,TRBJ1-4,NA,TGTGCCTCGAGAATGGAAAAACTGTTTTTT,CASRMEKLFF
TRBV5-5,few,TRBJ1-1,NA,TGTGCCAGCAGCCTGGGACAAGTGAACACTGAAGCTTTCTTT,CASSLGQVNTEAFF
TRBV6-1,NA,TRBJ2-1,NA,TGTGCCACTCCAAACTCCTTCGGGGGCAATGAGCAGTTCTTC,CATPNSFGGNEQFF
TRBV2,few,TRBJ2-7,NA,TGTGCCAGCAGTGTAACGGGTAGCTCCTACGAGCAGTACTTC,CASSVTGSSYEQYF
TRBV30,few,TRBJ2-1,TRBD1,TGTGCCTGGAGTATCGGGACAGGCCGTCATGAGCAGTTCTTC,CAWSIGTGRHEQFF
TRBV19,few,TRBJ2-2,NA,TGTGCCAGCACCGGGACTTCGAACACCGGGGAGCTGTTTTTT,CASTGTSNTGELFF
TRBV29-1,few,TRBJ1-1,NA,TGCAGCGTGGGAACAGGCATGAACACTGAAGCTTTCTTT,CSVGTGMNTEAFF
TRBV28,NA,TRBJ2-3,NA,TGTGCCAGCAGTGCTACTCTACAGGGAATCGAGGGCGGGGATACGCAGTATTTT,CASSATLQGIEGGDTQYF
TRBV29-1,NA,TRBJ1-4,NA,TGCAGCGTTGAAAAGGGGGGGAATGAAAAACTGTTTTTT,CSVEKGGNEKLFF
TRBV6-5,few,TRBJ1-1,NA,TGTGCCAGCAGCGACAGCCAGAACACTGAAGCTTTCTTT,CASSDSQNTEAFF
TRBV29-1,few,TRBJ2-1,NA,TGCAGCGTCATCCGGGACTGGGAGCAGTTCTTC,CSVIRDWEQFF
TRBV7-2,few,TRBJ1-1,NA,TGTGCCAGCAGCGGAACCAGGGTTATGAACACTGAAGCTTTCTTT,CASSGTRVMNTEAFF
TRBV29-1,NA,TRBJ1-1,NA,TGCAGCCTGCTGGGAAGGCCCGGAGGCACTGAAGCTTTCTTT,CSLLGRPGGTEAFF
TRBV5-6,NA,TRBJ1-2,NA,TGTGCCAGCAGCCCCGGCGGCGGAGGTTATGGCTACACCTTC,CASSPGGGGYGYTF
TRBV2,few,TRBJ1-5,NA,TGTGCCAGCAGTGCGGCTAGAAGCCAAGGGGGAAGGAGCAATCAGCCCCAGCATTTT,CASSAARSQGGRSNQPQHF
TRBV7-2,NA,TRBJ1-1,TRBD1,TGTGCCAGCAGCCCCGGGACAGGGAGTCATGAAGCTTTCTTT,CASSPGTGSHEAFF
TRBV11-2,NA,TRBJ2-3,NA,TGTGCCAGCAGCGTAGCGGGCACAGATACGCAGTATTTT,CASSVAGTDTQYF
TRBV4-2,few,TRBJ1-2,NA,TGTGCCAGCAGCCAAGACAGGGGAGATAACTATGGCTACACCTTC,CASSQDRGDNYGYTF
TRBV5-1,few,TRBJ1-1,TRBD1,TGCGCCAGCAGCTCCCACGTCGGACAGGGAGGGACTGAAGCTTTCTTT,CASSSHVGQGGTEAFF
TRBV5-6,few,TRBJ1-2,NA,TGTGCCAGCAGCTTGGCCAGGGTAGGGGATGGCTACACCTTC,CASSLARVGDGYTF
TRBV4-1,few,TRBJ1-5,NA,TGCGCCAGCAGCCAAGATTCCTCTTATCAGCCCCAGCATTTT,CASSQDSSYQPQHF
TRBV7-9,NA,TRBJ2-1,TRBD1,TGTGCCAGCAGCACCTGGGACAGGGCGTTGGGCAATGAGCAGTTCTTC,CASSTWDRALGNEQFF
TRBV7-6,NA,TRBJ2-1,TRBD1,TGTGCCAGCAGCGACGGACAGGGGAATGAGCAGTTCTTC,CASSDGQGNEQFF
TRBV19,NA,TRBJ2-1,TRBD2,TGTGCCAGTAGTATGGGACTAGCGGGGCCGTACAATGAGCAGTTCTTC,CASSMGLAGPYNEQFF
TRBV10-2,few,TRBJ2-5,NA,TGCGCCAGCAGTGATGGGCCGTCACAAGAGACCCAGTACTTC,CASSDGPSQETQYF
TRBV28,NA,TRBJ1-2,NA,TGTGCCACCGGGGGGAACTATGGCTACACCTTC,CATGGNYGYTF
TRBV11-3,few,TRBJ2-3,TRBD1,TGTGCCAGCAGCTTAGAGGGACAGGGTATTGATACGCAGTATTTT,CASSLEGQGIDTQYF
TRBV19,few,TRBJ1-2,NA,TGTGCCAGTAGTATAGATCAGACAATCTATGGCTACACCTTC,CASSIDQTIYGYTF
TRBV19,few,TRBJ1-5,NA,TGTGCCAGTAGTATAGGCCTTGACAGAAATCAGCCCCAGCATTTT,CASSIGLDRNQPQHF
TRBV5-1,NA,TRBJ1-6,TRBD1,TGCGCCAGCAGCTCCGGGACAGGGAATTCACCCCTCCACTTT,CASSSGTGNSPLHF
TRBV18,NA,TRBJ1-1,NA,TGTGCCAGCTCACCGGTACAGGGTGGGACTGAAGCTTTCTTT,CASSPVQGGTEAFF
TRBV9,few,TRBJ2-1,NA,TGTGCCAGCAGCGCGTCAGGCTCCTACAATGAGCAGTTCTTC,CASSASGSYNEQFF